Below, 14 T cell receptor beta chains from the same sample are listed, as sequenced in a study of blood T cell repertoires in COVID-19. Here immunoSEQ multiplex PCR was the method, and the copy in TCRdb shows in-frame clones only, minus some. The sample carries 90,000 to 130,000 clones, approximately 80% recorded once. Sequenced material: peripheral blood. The receptors here all came from a woman aged 70-85 years with acute or convalescent COVID-19.

J is TRBJ1-1 and V is TRBV19; D remains ambiguous. The V gene lost 8 bases and the J gene lost 2 bases, with 15 bases spanning the gap. CDR1 LNHDA and CDR2 SQIVND come from the germline V gene (reference sequence). There are 14 residues in the CDR3. DNA of the CDR3: TGTGCCAGTCACAAGCGTCCGGGAAACACTGAAGCTTTCTTT. It translates to CASHKRPGNTEAFF.

J is TRBJ2-5 and V is TRBV19; 8 bases match TRBD1. Germline loops: CDR1 LNHDA, CDR2 SQIVND (reference sequence). J was trimmed by 5 bases and V by 1 base; bases with no gene match: 6. This CDR3 is built from 15 residues. The CDR3 sequence: CASSIAAGGGETQYF. CDR3 in DNA: TGTGCCAGTAGTATAGCGGCAGGGGGCGGCGAGACCCAGTACTTC.

The chain links TRBV5-1 to TRBJ2-1; TRBD2 is a possible D gene (5 bases). The CDR3 has 15 amino acids. V dropped 4 bases and J dropped 4 bases, with 15 bases sitting between them. Germline V CDR1 and CDR2: SGHRS, YFSETQ. The CDR3 coding sequence is TGCGCCAGCAGCCTCGTAAGCGGATATTACAATGAGCAGTTCTTC. Its translation: CASSLVSGYYNEQFF. Combining the CDR3 with reference TRBV5-1 and TRBJ2-1 gives the whole variable domain KAGVTQTPRYLIKTRGQQVTLSCSPISGHRSVSWYQQTPGQGLQFLFEYFSETQRNKGNFPGRFSGRQFSNSRSEMNVSTLELGDSALYLCASSLVSGYYNEQFFGPGTRLTVL.

V is TRBV19 and J is TRBJ1-5; TRBD1 matches 7 bases. V trimming: 6 bases; J trimming: 5 bases; junction bases outside the gene matches: 4. CDR3 length equals 13 residues. Per the germline V gene, CDR1 is LNHDA and CDR2 is SQIVND (reference sequence). CDR3 in DNA: TGTGCCAGTAGCTTCCAGGGGGATCAGCCCCAGCATTTT. Translated, it gives CASSFQGDQPQHF.

J is TRBJ1-4 and V is TRBV20-1; TRBD1 aligns across 7 bases. Germline V gene sequence: CDR1 DFQATT, CDR2 SNEGSKA (reference sequence). With 3 bases clipped from V and 11 bases from J, the junction kept 9 bases outside the gene matches. This CDR3 region has 13 residues. CDR3: CSASYTQGRKLFF. The CDR3 nucleotides read TGCAGTGCTAGTTACACACAGGGGAGGAAACTGTTTTTT.

The V gene is TRBV9, the J gene TRBJ2-2, with D possibly matching TRBD2 (5 bases). There are 16 residues in the CDR3. Germline V gene data show CDR1 as SGDLS and CDR2 as YYNGEE. V gave up 0 bases and J gave up 0 bases, with 9 bases separating them. The DNA of the CDR3 is TGTGCCAGCAGCGTAGAGCTAGCCGCGAACACCGGGGAGCTGTTTTTT. Translated: CASSVELAANTGELFF. Combining the CDR3 with reference TRBV9 and TRBJ2-2 gives the whole variable domain DSGVTQTPKHLITATGQRVTLRCSPRSGDLSVYWYQQSLDQGLQFLIQYYNGEERAKGNILERFSAQQFPDLHSELNLSSLELGDSALYFCASSVELAANTGELFFGEGSRLTVL.

The V and J genes are TRBV27 and TRBJ2-7; D remains ambiguous. The CDR3 totals 12 residues. Trimming pared 7 bases from V and 9 bases from J, leaving 16 bases between. Germline values: CDR1 MNHEY, CDR2 SMNVEV (reference sequence). CDR3 region: CASTLNVTRQYF. CDR3 sequence (DNA): TGTGCCAGCACTCTTAACGTTACGCGGCAGTACTTC.

The table lists this clone with a few counts. V and J are TRBV25-1 and TRBJ1-2, with TRBD1 matching 7 bases. After removal of 6 bases from V and 3 bases from J, the junction contained 4 bases not matched to a gene. The CDR3 contains 13 residues. CDR1 and CDR2 from the germline V gene are MGHDK and SYGVNS. CDR3 nucleotides: TGTGCCAGCAGGAACAGGGGAGACTATGGCTACACCTTC. Translated, it gives CASRNRGDYGYTF.

The V and J genes are TRBV19 and TRBJ2-6; D gene unclear. The CDR3 has 18 residues. Germline lookup yields CDR1 LNHDA and CDR2 SQIVND (reference sequence). V was pared by 4 bases and J by 0 bases, with 16 bases between. CDR3 sequence reads: CASSRRVQLISGANVLTF. CDR3 coding DNA: TGTGCCAGTAGTAGACGGGTTCAGCTAATCTCTGGGGCCAACGTCCTGACTTTC.

The V gene is TRBV19, the J gene TRBJ1-5; weak D call: TRBD1 (6 bases). CDR3 length: 16 residues. Trimming stripped 3 bases from V and 6 bases from J, with 18 bases between. The germline gives CDR1 LNHDA, CDR2 SQIVND (reference sequence). Here the CDR3 DNA reads TGTGCCAGTAGTATTTTAGGAACAGGGTTGGCTCAGCCCCAGCATTTT. Residues: CASSILGTGLAQPQHF.

The genes are TRBV29-1 and TRBJ1-6; D call uncertain. V gave up 0 bases and J gave up 12 bases, with 18 bases separating them. Germline CDR1 SQVTM, CDR2 ANQGSEA. The CDR3 has 15 amino acids. This CDR3 is CSVEDVPSEAGPLHF. The CDR3 DNA follows: TGCAGCGTTGAAGACGTCCCGAGTGAAGCCGGACCCCTCCACTTT. The full variable domain, completed using reference TRBV29-1 and TRBJ1-6, is SAVISQKPSRDICQRGTSLTIQCQVDSQVTMMFWYRQQPGQSLTLIATANQGSEATYESGFVIDKFPISRPNLTFSTLTVSNMSPEDSSIYLCSVEDVPSEAGPLHFGNGTRLTVT.

For the CDR3, the DNA is TGTGCCAGCAGTCCAACGGGACAGGCCTCCTACGAGCAGTACTTC. Its protein product is CASSPTGQASYEQYF. This chain uses TRBV6-5 with TRBJ2-7, with 8 nucleotides matching TRBD1. Germline V lookup: CDR1 MNHEY, CDR2 SVGAGI. CDR3 length equals 15 residues. Trimming cost V 5 bases and J 0 bases; bases outside gene matches: 6.

For this clone: This specimen includes other DNA sequences encoding the same CDR3. The chain combines TRBV11-3 with TRBJ1-6; D gene unclear. The CDR3 runs 13 residues. Per germline, CDR1 SGHNT and CDR2 YENEEA. V was trimmed by 0 bases and J by 9 bases, leaving 6 bases between them. CDR3 amino acids: CASSLDGGSPLHF. CDR3 DNA: TGTGCCAGCAGCTTAGATGGAGGTTCACCCCTCCACTTT.

The CDR3 DNA reads TGTGCCAGCAGCGTTTCTCGGACTAGCGGGAGGGGGTCCTACAATGAGCAGTTCTTC. Protein: CASSVSRTSGRGSYNEQFF. V usage is TRBV9 and J usage is TRBJ2-1, with 15 bases identical to TRBD2. Germline V gene data show CDR1 as SGDLS and CDR2 as YYNGEE. V was clipped by 2 bases and J by 1 base; unmatched bases: 7. CDR3 size: 19 residues. Supplemented by reference TRBV9 and TRBJ2-1, the full variable domain reads DSGVTQTPKHLITATGQRVTLRCSPRSGDLSVYWYQQSLDQGLQFLIQYYNGEERAKGNILERFSAQQFPDLHSELNLSSLELGDSALYFCASSVSRTSGRGSYNEQFFGPGTRLTVL.